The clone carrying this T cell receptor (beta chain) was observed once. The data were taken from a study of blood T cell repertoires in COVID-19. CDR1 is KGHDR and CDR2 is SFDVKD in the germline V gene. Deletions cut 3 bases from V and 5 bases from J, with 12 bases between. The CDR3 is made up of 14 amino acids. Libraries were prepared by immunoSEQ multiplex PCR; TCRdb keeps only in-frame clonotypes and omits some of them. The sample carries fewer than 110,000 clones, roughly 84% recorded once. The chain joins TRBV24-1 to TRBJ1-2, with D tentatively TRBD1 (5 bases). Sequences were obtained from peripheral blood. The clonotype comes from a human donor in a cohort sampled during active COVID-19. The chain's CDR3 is CATSDPLRDYGYTF. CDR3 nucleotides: TGTGCCACCAGTGATCCCCTCAGGGATTATGGCTACACCTTC.